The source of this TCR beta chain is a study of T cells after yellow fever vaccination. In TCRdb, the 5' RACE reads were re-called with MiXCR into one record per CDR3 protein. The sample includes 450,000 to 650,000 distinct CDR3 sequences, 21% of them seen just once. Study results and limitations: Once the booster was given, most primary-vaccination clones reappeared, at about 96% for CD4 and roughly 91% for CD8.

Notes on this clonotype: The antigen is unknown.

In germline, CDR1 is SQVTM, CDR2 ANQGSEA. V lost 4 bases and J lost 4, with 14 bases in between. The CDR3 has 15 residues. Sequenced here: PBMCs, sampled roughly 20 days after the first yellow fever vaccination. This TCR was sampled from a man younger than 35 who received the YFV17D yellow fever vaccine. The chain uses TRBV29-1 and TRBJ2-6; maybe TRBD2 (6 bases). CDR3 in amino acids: CSVGIGGSGANVLTF. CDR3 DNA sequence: TGCAGCGTTGGTATTGGGGGGTCAGGGGCCAACGTCCTGACTTTC.